This T cell receptor (beta chain) was sequenced in a study of CD8 T cells in ankylosing spondylitis. Study results and limitations: Disease-linked clones reportedly concentrated significantly in matched ankylosing spondylitis synovial fluid. It appeared that ankylosing spondylitis blood was characterized by a TCR beta motif of under ten highly homologous variants.

Germline CDR1 SGDLS, CDR2 YYNGEE. The CDR3 sequence is 15 residues long. V lost 2 bases and J 2 bases, leaving 13 bases between the germline ends. Points on this clonotype: No antigen is known for it.

Quantitative molecular-barcoded 5'-RACE generated the TCR beta libraries. Via MiXCR, TCRdb re-called the 5' RACE reads, giving one row per CDR3 protein. The table records 380,000 or so distinct CDR3 sequences, 20% to 25% of them present only once. The specimen sequenced was blood, either unsorted or a sorted T cell fraction (not recorded which). The receptor's source is a male donor with ankylosing spondylitis or in good health (not recorded which). V and J are TRBV9 and TRBJ2-5; possibly TRBD2 for D (6 bases). The CDR3 sequence: CASSVWDSYQETQYF. CDR3 nucleotides: TGTGCCAGCAGCGTGTGGGACTCTTATCAAGAGACCCAGTACTTC. Full variable domain (missing parts from reference TRBV9 and TRBJ2-5): DSGVTQTPKHLITATGQRVTLRCSPRSGDLSVYWYQQSLDQGLQFLIQYYNGEERAKGNILERFSAQQFPDLHSELNLSSLELGDSALYFCASSVWDSYQETQYFGPGTRLLVL.